This TCR beta chain stems from a study of blood T cell repertoires in COVID-19. This CDR3 is built from 14 residues. Unmatched junction bases numbered 6, after V lost 4 bases and J lost 7 bases. The germline CDR1 and CDR2 sequences are SGHNT and YYREEE (reference sequence). Assay: immunoSEQ multiplex PCR; the TCRdb copy retains only in-frame clones and omits some. This repertoire shows some 200,000 clones, 84% found once; its top ten account for roughly 2.3%. The TCR originated in a woman aged 55-70 years with acute or convalescent COVID-19. The chain employs TRBV5-4 and TRBJ1-2; 11 bases agree with TRBD1. Sequencing was done on a sample of peripheral blood. CDR3 region: CASSRRGQGAGYTF. CDR3 sequence (DNA): TGTGCCAGCAGCAGGCGTGGACAGGGGGCTGGCTACACCTTC.